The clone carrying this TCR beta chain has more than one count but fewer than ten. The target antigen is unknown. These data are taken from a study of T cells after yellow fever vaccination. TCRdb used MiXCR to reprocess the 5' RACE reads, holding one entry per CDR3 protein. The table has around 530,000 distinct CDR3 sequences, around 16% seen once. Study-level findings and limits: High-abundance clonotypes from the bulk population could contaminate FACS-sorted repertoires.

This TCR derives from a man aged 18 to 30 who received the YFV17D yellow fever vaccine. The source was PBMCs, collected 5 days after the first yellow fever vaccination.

The CDR3 region is CASSQERAGGRATEAFF. CDR3 nucleotides: TGTGCCAGCAGCCAAGAGCGCGCGGGTGGCAGGGCAACTGAAGCTTTCTTT. The chain is built from TRBV4-2 and TRBJ1-1, with D possibly being TRBD1 (5 bases). The CDR3 has 17 amino acids. V was shortened by 0 bases and J by 5 bases, with 19 bases between the two germline ends. The germline CDR1 and CDR2 sequences are LGHNA and YNFKEQ.